These 17 T cell receptor beta chains were sequenced from one sample in a study of Ad26.COV2.S vaccination and SARS-CoV-2 variants. The assay was immunoSEQ multiplex PCR, and TCRdb's table has in-frame clones only and misses some. Here the sample spans about 350,000 clones, around 89% being singletons. Regarding treatment: around 19 received Ad26.COV2.S at low or high dose, single or two shots; 5 received placebo; per-sample allocation not given. Collection of samples fell on day 63 after the first vaccine or placebo injection. Sequenced material: peripheral blood, taken in a trial of Ad26.COV2.S vaccine versus placebo. Receptors originate from a person between 18 and 65 years old who received the Ad26.COV2.S COVID-19 vaccine or a placebo.

This clone showed up just a few times. The chain combines TRBV7-4 with TRBJ2-7; TRBD2 is a possible D gene (5 bases). This CDR3 region has 16 residues. Germline values: CDR1 SGHVT, CDR2 SQSDAQ. Trimming took off 1 base at V and 2 bases at J, with 15 bases between the two ends. The DNA for the CDR3 is TGTGCCAGCAGCTTAGTGTCTGGGAGTAAGACCTACGAGCAGTACTTC. Its protein product is CASSLVSGSKTYEQYF.

The J gene is TRBJ1-3, the V gene TRBV28, with D possibly being TRBD1 (6 bases). CDR1 is MDHEN, CDR2 SYDVKM, per germline. Trimming took off 2 bases at V and 0 bases at J, with 11 bases between the two ends. This CDR3 region has 16 residues. DNA for the CDR3: TGTGCCAGCAGTTTACGGGAGGACAGCTCTGGAAACACCATATATTTT. This codes for CASSLREDSSGNTIYF.

The rearrangement links TRBV28 to TRBJ2-7, with TRBD1 matching over 7 bases. V lost 1 base, J lost 5 bases, and 8 bases stayed unmatched. Germline V lookup: CDR1 MDHEN, CDR2 SYDVKM. The CDR3 has 15 amino acids. Written as DNA, the CDR3 is TGTGCCAGCAGTTTATTGTCACAGGGGATACACGAGCAGTACTTC. This encodes CASSLLSQGIHEQYF.

The V call is TRBV10-3, the J call TRBJ2-5, with 8 bases identical to TRBD1. The CDR3 has 13 amino acids. Per the germline V gene, CDR1 is ENHRY and CDR2 is SYGVKD. The trim removed 4 bases at V and 6 bases at J, leaving 4 bases unmatched. CDR3 protein: CAISVDRAKTQYF. As DNA, the CDR3 is TGTGCCATCAGTGTGGACAGGGCGAAGACCCAGTACTTC.

This chain uses TRBV6-5 with TRBJ2-3; TRBD1 might be the D (6 bases). In germline, CDR1 is MNHEY, CDR2 SVGAGI. Trimming took off 6 bases at V and 5 bases at J, with 12 bases between the two ends. The CDR3 is 13 residues long. The CDR3 DNA sequence: TGTGCCAGCAGACCAACAGGGAAAGATACGCAGTATTTT. As protein: CASRPTGKDTQYF.

The chain couples TRBV5-4 to TRBJ1-1; the D is unclear. CDR1 is SGHNT and CDR2 is YYREEE in the germline V gene (reference sequence). V was clipped by 0 bases and J by 3 bases, with 6 bases between them. The CDR3 totals 13 residues. This CDR3 is CASSLVGDTEAFF. The DNA for the CDR3 is TGTGCCAGCAGCTTGGTAGGAGACACTGAAGCTTTCTTT. Together with reference TRBV5-4 and TRBJ1-1, the CDR3 gives the full variable domain: ETGVTQSPTHLIKTRGQQVTLRCSSQSGHNTVSWYQQALGQGPQFIFQYYREEENGRGNFPPRFSGLQFPNYSSELNVNALELDDSALYLCASSLVGDTEAFFGQGTRLTVV.

This chain uses TRBV9 with TRBJ1-1; D uncertain. Germline V gene lookup returns CDR1 SGDLS and CDR2 YYNGEE. V lost 0 bases and J 4 bases, leaving 10 bases between the germline ends. CDR3 size: 14 residues. The CDR3 DNA reads TGTGCCAGCAGCGTAGATTCGGGATCCACTGAAGCTTTCTTT. Translated: CASSVDSGSTEAFF.

This rearrangement joins TRBV4-3 to TRBJ2-2, with 8 bases lining up with TRBD1. CDR3 size: 16 residues. The V gene's germline CDR1 is LGHNA and CDR2 YSLEER. The V gene end was trimmed by 3 bases and the J gene end by 7 bases; junction bases not matched to a gene: 10. The CDR3 coding sequence is TGCGCCAGCAGCCACGAACGACAGGGGTTGGACGGGGAGCTGTTTTTT. This translates into CASSHERQGLDGELFF.

Here the CDR3 DNA reads TGTGCCACCAGCAGAGTCCCCCGCATAGCGGGAGGATACGAGCAGTACTTC. It yields the protein CATSRVPRIAGGYEQYF. This chain joins TRBV15 and TRBJ2-7, with 10 bases lining up with TRBD2. Germline V CDR1 and CDR2: LNHNV, YYDKDF (reference sequence). The CDR3 sequence is 17 residues long. The V gene end was trimmed by 1 base and the J gene end by 4 bases; junction bases not matched to a gene: 10.

The rearrangement links TRBV30 to TRBJ2-7, with D uncertain. This CDR3 region has 14 residues. Trimming removed 5 bases at V and 3 bases at J, with 17 bases between. Per germline, CDR1 GTSNPN and CDR2 SVGIG (reference sequence). CDR3 DNA: TGTGCCTGGGGGCCGACGGGTAAGATCTACGAGCAGTACTTC. It translates to CAWGPTGKIYEQYF.

The chain has TRBV7-9 and TRBJ2-1; D ambiguous. Germline V gene sequence: CDR1 SEHNR, CDR2 FQNEAQ (reference sequence). The CDR3 runs 18 residues. V was cut by 1 base and J by 0 bases, with 16 bases left in between. DNA for the CDR3: TGTGCCAGCAGCTTAGTTGTCCCTAAGTGGGGCTCCTACAATGAGCAGTTCTTC. It encodes CASSLVVPKWGSYNEQFF.

CDR3 loop: CASSVGTDPGNTIYF. CDR3 DNA: TGTGCCAGCAGCGTAGGAACAGATCCTGGAAACACCATATATTTT. The chain joins TRBV9 to TRBJ1-3; no clear D gene. The germline V gene encodes CDR1 SGDLS and CDR2 YYNGEE. This CDR3 has 15 residues. Trimming removed 0 bases from V and 2 bases from J, with 9 bases in between.

As DNA, the CDR3 is TGTGCCAGCAGTTCGACAGGGACTAGCAATCAGCCCCAGCATTTT. Its protein product is CASSSTGTSNQPQHF. The V gene is TRBV6-5, the J gene TRBJ1-5; 7 positions match TRBD1. The germline gives CDR1 MNHEY, CDR2 SVGAGI. J gave up 0 bases and V 4 bases, and 3 bases lay outside the gene matches. This CDR3 contains 15 residues.

V and J are TRBV7-3 and TRBJ2-3; possibly TRBD2 for D (7 bases). V was pared by 5 bases and J by 3 bases, with 15 bases between. Germline-derived CDR1 and CDR2 are SGHTA and FQGTGA. There are 15 residues in the CDR3. CDR3 in DNA: TGTGCCAGCAGCGTGGTCGGGGGGACAACAGATACGCAGTATTTT. It encodes CASSVVGGTTDTQYF.

This clone is a singleton in its sample. V and J are TRBV9 and TRBJ1-4; 10 nucleotides match TRBD1. The V gene end was trimmed by 6 bases and the J gene end by 7 bases; junction bases not matched to a gene: 6. The V gene's germline CDR1 is SGDLS and CDR2 YYNGEE. There are 14 residues in the CDR3. The CDR3 nucleotides read TGTGCCAGCACCCTGGGACAGGGGAGTGAAAAACTGTTTTTT. Its translation is CASTLGQGSEKLFF.

This chain uses TRBV29-1 with TRBJ1-1; D is unclear. There are 13 residues in the CDR3. Trimming cost V 5 bases and J 8 bases, with 18 bases left between them. Germline CDR1 reads SQVTM; CDR2 reads ANQGSEA. DNA for the CDR3: TGCAGCGTTCAGAATCGTGGGAGTCAGGAAGCTTTCTTT. It is translated as CSVQNRGSQEAFF.

This chain links TRBV7-3 with TRBJ1-1; D remains ambiguous. The CDR3 consists of 13 residues. The ends were cut back, 3 bases at V and 5 bases at J, with 10 bases in the middle. Germline CDR1 reads SGHTA; CDR2 reads FQGTGA. The CDR3 region has the DNA TGTGCCAGCAGCTTGCTGGACGGGACTGAAGCTTTCTTT. As protein: CASSLLDGTEAFF.